This record covers a single TCR beta chain. Trimming cost V 4 bases and J 7 bases; bases outside gene matches: 9. The germline gives CDR1 SGHDT, CDR2 YYEEEE. The CDR3 spans 15 residues. The assay was immunoSEQ multiplex PCR, and TCRdb's table has in-frame clones only and misses some. The sample records tens of thousands of clones, 80% to 90% being singletons. These data are taken from a study of T cell changes during pregnancy in multiple sclerosis. The sample consisted of CD4+ T cells from peripheral blood mononuclear cells, taken in the first trimester of pregnancy. The chain carries TRBV5-6 and TRBJ2-2; TRBD2 matches 8 bases. This TCR was recovered from a female donor in good health, enrolled as a control in a pregnancy study. The CDR3 region is CASSPGGGRNGELFF. The CDR3 bases are TGTGCCAGCAGCCCGGGGGGGGGACGGAACGGGGAGCTGTTTTTT.